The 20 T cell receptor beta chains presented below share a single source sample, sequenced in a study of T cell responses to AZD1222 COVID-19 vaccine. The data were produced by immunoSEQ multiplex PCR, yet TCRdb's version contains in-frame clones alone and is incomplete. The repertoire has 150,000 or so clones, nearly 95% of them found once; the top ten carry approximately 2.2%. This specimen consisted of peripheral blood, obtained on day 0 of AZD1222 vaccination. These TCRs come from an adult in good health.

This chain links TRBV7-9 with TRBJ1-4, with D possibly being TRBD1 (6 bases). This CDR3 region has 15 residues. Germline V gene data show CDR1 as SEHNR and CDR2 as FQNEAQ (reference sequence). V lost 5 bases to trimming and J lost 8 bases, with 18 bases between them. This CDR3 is CASSPNPGDHEKLFF. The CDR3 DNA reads TGTGCCAGCAGCCCTAATCCAGGGGATCACGAAAAACTGTTTTTT.

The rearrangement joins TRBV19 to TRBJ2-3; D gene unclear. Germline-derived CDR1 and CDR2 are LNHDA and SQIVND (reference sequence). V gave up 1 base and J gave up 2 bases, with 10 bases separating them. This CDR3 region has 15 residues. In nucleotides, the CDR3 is TGTGCCAGTAGTATAGCGGCACAGAACACAGATACGCAGTATTTT. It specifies CASSIAAQNTDTQYF.

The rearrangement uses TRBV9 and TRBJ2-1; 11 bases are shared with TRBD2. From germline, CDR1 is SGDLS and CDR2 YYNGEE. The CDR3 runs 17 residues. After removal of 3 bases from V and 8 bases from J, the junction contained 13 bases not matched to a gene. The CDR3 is CASSAIAGGSLEDEQFF. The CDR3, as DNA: TGTGCCAGCAGCGCCATAGCGGGAGGGTCACTAGAGGATGAGCAGTTCTTC.

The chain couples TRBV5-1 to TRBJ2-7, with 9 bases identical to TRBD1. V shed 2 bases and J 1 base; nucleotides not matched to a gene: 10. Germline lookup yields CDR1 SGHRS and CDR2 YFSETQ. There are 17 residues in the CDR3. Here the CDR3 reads CASSLRKSGTGSYEQYF. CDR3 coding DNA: TGCGCCAGCAGCTTAAGGAAAAGCGGGACAGGGTCCTACGAGCAGTACTTC.

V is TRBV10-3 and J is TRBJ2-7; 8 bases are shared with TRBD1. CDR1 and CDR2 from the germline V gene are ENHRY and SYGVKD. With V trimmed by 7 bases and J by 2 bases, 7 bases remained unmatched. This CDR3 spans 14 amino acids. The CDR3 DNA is TGTGCCATCATGGCGACAGGGGAAACCTACGAGCAGTACTTC. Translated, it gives CAIMATGETYEQYF.

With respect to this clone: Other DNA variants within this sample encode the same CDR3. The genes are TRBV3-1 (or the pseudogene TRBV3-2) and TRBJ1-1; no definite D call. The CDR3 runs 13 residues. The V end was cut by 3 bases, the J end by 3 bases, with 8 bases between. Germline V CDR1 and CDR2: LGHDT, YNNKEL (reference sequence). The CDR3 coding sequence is TGTGCCAGCAGCCAGGGTCCCTACACTGAAGCTTTCTTT. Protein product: CASSQGPYTEAFF.

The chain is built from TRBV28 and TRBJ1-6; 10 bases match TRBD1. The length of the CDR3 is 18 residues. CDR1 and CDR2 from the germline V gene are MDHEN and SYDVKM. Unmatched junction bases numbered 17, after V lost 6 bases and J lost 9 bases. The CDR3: CASSTIRDRGPLVSPLHF. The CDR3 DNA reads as TGTGCCAGCAGCACTATCCGGGACAGGGGCCCCTTAGTTTCACCCCTCCACTTT.

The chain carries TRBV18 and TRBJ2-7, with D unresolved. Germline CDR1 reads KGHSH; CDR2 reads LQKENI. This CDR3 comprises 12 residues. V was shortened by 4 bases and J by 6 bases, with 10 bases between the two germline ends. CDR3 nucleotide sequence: TGTGCCAGCTCACGATCGGGTGGCGAGCAGTACTTC. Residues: CASSRSGGEQYF.

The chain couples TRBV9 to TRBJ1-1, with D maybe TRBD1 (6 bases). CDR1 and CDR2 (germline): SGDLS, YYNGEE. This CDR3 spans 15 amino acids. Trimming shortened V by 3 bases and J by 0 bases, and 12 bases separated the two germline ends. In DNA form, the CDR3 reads TGTGCCAGCAGCGCCGGGGGGGCAGTGAACACTGAAGCTTTCTTT. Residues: CASSAGGAVNTEAFF.

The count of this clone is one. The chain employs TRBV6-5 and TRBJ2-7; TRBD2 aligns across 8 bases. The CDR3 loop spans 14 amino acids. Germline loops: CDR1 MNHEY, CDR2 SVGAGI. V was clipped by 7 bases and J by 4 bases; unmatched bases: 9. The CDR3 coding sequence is TGTGCCAGCAATCCCGGGACTAGGGGGTACGAGCAGTACTTC. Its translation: CASNPGTRGYEQYF.

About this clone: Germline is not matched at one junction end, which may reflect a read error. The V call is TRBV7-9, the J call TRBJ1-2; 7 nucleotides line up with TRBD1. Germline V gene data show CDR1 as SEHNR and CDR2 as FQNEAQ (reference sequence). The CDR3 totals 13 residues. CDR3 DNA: TGTGCCAGCACCTTAGGGGGCCCGCGGGGCTACACCTTC. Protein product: CASTLGGPRGYTF. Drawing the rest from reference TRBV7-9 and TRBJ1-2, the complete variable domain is DTGVSQNPRHKITKRGQNVTFRCDPISEHNRLYWYRQTLGQGPEFLTYFQNEAQLEKSRLLSDRFSAERPKGSFSTLEIQRTEQGDSAMYLCASTLGGPRGYTFGSGTRLTVV.

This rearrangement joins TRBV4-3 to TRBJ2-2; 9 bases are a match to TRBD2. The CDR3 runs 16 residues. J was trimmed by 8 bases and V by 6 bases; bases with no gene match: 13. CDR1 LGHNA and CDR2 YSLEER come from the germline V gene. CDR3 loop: CASRLGASGAQGELFF. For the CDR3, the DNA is TGCGCCAGCAGGTTGGGAGCTAGCGGGGCCCAAGGGGAGCTGTTTTTT.

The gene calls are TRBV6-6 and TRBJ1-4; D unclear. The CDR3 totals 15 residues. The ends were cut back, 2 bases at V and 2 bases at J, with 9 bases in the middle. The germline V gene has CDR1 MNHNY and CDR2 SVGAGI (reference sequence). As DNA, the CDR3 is TGTGCCAGCAGTTACGGGGTCGAGACTAATGAAAAACTGTTTTTT. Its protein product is CASSYGVETNEKLFF.

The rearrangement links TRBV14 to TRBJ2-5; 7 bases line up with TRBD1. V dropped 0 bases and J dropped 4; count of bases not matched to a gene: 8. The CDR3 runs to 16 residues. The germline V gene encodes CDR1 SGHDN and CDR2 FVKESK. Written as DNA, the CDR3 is TGTGCCAGCAGCCAAGATTTAGAGGGGGCAGGAGAGACCCAGTACTTC. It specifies CASSQDLEGAGETQYF.

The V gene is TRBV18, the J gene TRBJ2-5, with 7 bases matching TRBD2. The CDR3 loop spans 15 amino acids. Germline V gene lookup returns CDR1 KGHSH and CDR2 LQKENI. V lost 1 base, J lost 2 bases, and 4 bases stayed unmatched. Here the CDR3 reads CASSPLAGNQETQYF. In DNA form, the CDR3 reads TGTGCCAGCTCACCACTAGCGGGCAATCAAGAGACCCAGTACTTC.

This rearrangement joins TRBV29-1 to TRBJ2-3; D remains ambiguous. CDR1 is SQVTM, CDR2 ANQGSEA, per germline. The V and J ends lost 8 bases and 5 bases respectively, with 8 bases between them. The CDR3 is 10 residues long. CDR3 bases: TGCAGCACCACACAAGATACGCAGTATTTT. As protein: CSTTQDTQYF.

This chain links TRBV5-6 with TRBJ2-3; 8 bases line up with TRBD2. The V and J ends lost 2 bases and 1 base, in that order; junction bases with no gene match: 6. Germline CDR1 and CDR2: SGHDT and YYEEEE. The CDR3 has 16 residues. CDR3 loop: CASSFPSGSGTDTQYF. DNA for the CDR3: TGTGCCAGCAGCTTTCCGAGCGGGAGTGGCACAGATACGCAGTATTTT.

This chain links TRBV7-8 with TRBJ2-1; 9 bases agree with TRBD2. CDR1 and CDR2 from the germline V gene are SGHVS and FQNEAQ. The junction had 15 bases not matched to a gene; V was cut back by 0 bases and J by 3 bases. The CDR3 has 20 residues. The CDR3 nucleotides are TGTGCCAGCAGCTTAGCCCGCCCACTAGCGGGTTGGAGAATCTACAATGAGCAGTTCTTC. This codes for CASSLARPLAGWRIYNEQFF.

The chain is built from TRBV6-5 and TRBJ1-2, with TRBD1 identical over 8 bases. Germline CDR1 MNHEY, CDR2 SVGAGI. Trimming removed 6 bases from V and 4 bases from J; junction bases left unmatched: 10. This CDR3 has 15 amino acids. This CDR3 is CASSSDQGAGYGYTF. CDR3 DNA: TGTGCCAGCAGCTCAGATCAGGGGGCTGGCTATGGCTACACCTTC.

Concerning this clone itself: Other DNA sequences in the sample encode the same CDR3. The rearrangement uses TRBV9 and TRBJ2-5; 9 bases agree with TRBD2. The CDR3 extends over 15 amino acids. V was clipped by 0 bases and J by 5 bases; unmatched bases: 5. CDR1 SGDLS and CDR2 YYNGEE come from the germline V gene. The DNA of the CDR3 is TGTGCCAGCAGCGTAGATAGCGGGAGAGGGGAGACCCAGTACTTC. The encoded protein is CASSVDSGRGETQYF.